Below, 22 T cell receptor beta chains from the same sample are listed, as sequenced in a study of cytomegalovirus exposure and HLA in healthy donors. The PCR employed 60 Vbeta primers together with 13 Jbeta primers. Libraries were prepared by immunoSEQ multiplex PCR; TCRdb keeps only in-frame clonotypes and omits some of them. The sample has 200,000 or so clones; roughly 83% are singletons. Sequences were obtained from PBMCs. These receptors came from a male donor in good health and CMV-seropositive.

CDR3 region: CASSLSRYEQYF. In DNA form, the CDR3 reads TGTGCCAGCAGTTTATCGAGATACGAGCAGTACTTC. The V gene is TRBV27, the J gene TRBJ2-7, with D unclear. The ends were cut back, 0 bases at V and 4 bases at J, with 4 bases in the middle. The germline CDR1 and CDR2 sequences are MNHEY and SMNVEV (reference sequence). This CDR3 is 12 amino acids long.

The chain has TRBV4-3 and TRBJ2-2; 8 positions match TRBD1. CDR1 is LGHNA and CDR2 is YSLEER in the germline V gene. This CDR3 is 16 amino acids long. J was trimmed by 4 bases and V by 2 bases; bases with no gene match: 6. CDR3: CASSQSSGGITGELFF. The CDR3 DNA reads TGCGCCAGCAGCCAATCTTCAGGGGGCATCACCGGGGAGCTGTTTTTT.

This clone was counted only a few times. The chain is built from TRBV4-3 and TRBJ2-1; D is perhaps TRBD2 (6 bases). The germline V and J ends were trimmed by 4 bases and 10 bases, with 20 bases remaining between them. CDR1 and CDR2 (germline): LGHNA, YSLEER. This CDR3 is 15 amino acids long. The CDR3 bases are TGCGCCAGCAGCCTCTTAGGACTGGCGGCGGGAGAGCAGTTCTTC. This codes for CASSLLGLAAGEQFF.

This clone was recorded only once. CDR3 in DNA: TGTGCCAGCAGTCGACCAGGGATACTGGAGCCCCAGCATTTT. This encodes CASSRPGILEPQHF. The chain combines TRBV6-5 with TRBJ1-5; D is possibly TRBD1 (5 bases). The V gene's germline CDR1 is MNHEY and CDR2 SVGAGI. This CDR3 contains 14 residues. V was shortened by 5 bases and J by 8 bases, with 16 bases between the two germline ends.

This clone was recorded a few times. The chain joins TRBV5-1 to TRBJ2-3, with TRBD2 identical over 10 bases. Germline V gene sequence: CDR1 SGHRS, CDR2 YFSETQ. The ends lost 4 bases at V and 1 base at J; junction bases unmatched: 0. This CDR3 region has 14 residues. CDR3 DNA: TGCGCCAGCAGCACTAGCGGGGGCACAGATACGCAGTATTTT. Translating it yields CASSTSGGTDTQYF.

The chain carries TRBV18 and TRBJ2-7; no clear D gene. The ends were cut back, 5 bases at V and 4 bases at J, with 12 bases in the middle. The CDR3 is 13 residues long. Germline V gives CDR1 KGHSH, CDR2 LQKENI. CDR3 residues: CASSEADPYEQYF. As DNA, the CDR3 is TGTGCCAGCTCAGAGGCGGATCCTTACGAGCAGTACTTC. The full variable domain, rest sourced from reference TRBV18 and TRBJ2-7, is NAGVMQNPRHLVRRRGQEARLRCSPMKGHSHVYWYRQLPEEGLKFMVYLQKENIIDESGMPKERFSAEFPKEGPSILRIQQVVRGDSAAYFCASSEADPYEQYFGPGTRLTVT.

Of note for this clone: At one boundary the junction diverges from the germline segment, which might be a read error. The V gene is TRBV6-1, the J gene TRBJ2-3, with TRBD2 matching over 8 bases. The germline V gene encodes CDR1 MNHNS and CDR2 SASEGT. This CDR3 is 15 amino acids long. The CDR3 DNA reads TGTGCCAGCAGTCAAGCGGGGGCCCTGAGAGGTACGCAGTATTTT. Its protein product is CASSQAGALRGTQYF.

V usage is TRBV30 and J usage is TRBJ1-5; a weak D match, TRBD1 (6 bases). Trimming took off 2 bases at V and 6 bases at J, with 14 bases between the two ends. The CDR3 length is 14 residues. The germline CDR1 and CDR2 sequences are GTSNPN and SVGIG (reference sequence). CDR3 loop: CAWSTTSQGQPQHF. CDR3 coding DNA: TGTGCCTGGAGTACAACCTCACAGGGTCAGCCCCAGCATTTT.

The DNA for the CDR3 is TGCGCCAGCAGCCAAGATCGGACTAGCGCGGAGACCCAGTACTTC. It codes for CASSQDRTSAETQYF. This chain uses TRBV4-1 with TRBJ2-5; 9 bases map to TRBD2. The CDR3 extends over 15 amino acids. Germline loops: CDR1 MGHRA, CDR2 YSYEKL. With V trimmed by 0 bases and J by 5 bases, 4 bases remained unmatched.

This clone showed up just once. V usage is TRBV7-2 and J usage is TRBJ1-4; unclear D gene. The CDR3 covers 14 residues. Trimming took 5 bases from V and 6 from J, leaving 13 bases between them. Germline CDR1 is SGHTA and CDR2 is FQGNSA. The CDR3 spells CASSTRWGDEKLFF. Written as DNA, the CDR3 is TGTGCCAGCAGCACCAGATGGGGAGATGAAAAACTGTTTTTT. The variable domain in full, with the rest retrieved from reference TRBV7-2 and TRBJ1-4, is GAGVSQSPSNKVTEKGKDVELRCDPISGHTALYWYRQSLGQGLEFLIYFQGNSAPDKSGLPSDRFSAERTGGSVSTLTIQRTQQEDSAVYLCASSTRWGDEKLFFGSGTQLSVL.

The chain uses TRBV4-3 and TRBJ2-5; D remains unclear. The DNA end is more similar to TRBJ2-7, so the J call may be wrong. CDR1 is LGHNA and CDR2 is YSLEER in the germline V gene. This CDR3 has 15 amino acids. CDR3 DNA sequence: TGCGCCAGCAGCCAGCGGCAGCTCCCTTCCTACGAGCAGTACTTC. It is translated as CASSQRQLPSYEQYF.

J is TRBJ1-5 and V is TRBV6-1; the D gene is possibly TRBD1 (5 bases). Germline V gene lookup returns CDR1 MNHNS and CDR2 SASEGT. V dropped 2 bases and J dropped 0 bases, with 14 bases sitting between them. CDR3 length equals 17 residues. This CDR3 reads CASSESGPGLSNQPQHF. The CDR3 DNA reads TGTGCCAGCAGTGAATCAGGGCCAGGCCTTAGCAATCAGCCCCAGCATTTT.

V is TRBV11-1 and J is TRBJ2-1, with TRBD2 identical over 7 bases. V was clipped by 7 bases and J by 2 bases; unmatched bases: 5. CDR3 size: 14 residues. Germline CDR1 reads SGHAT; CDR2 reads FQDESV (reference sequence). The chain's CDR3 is CASTSGGTYNEQFF. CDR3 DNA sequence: TGTGCCAGCACTAGCGGCGGTACCTACAATGAGCAGTTCTTC. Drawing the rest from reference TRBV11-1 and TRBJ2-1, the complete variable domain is EAEVAQSPRYKITEKSQAVAFWCDPISGHATLYWYRQILGQGPELLVQFQDESVVDDSQLPKDRFSAERLKGVDSTLKIQPAELGDSAMYLCASTSGGTYNEQFFGPGTRLTVL.

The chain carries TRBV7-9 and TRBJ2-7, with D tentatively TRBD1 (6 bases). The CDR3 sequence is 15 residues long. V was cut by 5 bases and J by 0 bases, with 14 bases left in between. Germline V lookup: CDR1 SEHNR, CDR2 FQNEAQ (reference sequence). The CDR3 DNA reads TGTGCCAGCAGCCCCCGGACAGCGAGCTCCTACGAGCAGTACTTC. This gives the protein CASSPRTASSYEQYF.

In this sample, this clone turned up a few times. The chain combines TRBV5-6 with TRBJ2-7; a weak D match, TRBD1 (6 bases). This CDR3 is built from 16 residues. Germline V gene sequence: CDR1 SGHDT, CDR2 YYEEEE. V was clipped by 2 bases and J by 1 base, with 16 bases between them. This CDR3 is CASSFPNRDGSYEQYF. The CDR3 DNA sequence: TGTGCCAGCAGCTTCCCAAACAGGGATGGTTCCTACGAGCAGTACTTC.

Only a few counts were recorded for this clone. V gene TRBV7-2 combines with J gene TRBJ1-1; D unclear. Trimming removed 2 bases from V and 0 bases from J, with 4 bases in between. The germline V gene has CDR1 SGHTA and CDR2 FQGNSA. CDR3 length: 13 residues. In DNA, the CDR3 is TGTGCCAGCAGCTTATCGGTGAACACTGAAGCTTTCTTT. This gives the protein CASSLSVNTEAFF. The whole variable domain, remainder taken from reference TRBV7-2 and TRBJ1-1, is GAGVSQSPSNKVTEKGKDVELRCDPISGHTALYWYRQSLGQGLEFLIYFQGNSAPDKSGLPSDRFSAERTGGSVSTLTIQRTQQEDSAVYLCASSLSVNTEAFFGQGTRLTVV.

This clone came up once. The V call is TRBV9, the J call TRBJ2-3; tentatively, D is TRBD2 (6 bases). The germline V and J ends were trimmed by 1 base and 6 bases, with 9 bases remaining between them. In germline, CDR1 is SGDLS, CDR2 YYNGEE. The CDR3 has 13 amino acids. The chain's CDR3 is CASSVTGVDTQYF. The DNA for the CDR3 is TGTGCCAGCAGCGTAACGGGAGTCGATACGCAGTATTTT.

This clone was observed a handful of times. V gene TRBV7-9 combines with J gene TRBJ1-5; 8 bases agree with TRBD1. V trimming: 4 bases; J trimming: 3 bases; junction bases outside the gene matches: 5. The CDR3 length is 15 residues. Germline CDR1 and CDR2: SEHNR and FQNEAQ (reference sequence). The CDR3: CASSWDRRFNQPQHF. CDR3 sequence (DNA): TGTGCCAGCAGCTGGGACAGGCGATTCAATCAGCCCCAGCATTTT. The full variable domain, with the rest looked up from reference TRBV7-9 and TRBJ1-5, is DTGVSQNPRHKITKRGQNVTFRCDPISEHNRLYWYRQTLGQGPEFLTYFQNEAQLEKSRLLSDRFSAERPKGSFSTLEIQRTEQGDSAMYLCASSWDRRFNQPQHFGDGTRLSIL.

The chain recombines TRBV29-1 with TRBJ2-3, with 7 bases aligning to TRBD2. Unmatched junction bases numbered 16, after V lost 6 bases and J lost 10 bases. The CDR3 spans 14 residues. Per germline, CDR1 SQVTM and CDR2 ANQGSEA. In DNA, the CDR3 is TGCAGCGTAAGAGGCGGGAGTGAACGGATCGCGCAGTATTTT. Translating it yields CSVRGGSERIAQYF.

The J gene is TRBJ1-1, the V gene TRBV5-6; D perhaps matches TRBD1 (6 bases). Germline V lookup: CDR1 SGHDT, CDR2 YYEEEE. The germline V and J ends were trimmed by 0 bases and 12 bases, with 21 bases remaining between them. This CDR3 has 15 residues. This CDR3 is CASSLVGGSLHQSFF. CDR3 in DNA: TGTGCCAGCAGCTTGGTTGGGGGCAGCCTTCATCAATCTTTCTTT.

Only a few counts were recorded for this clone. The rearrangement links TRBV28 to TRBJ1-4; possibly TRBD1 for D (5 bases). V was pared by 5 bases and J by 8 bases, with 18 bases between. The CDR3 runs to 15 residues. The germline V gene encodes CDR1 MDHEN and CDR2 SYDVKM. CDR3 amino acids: CASSPLGGSEEKLFF. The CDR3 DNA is TGTGCCAGCAGTCCTCTCGGGGGGTCTGAGGAAAAACTGTTTTTT.

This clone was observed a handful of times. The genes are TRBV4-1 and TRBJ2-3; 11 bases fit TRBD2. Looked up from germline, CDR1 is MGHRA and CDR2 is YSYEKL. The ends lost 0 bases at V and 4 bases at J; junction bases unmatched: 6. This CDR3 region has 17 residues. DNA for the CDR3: TGCGCCAGCAGCCAAGAGATCGGACTAGCGGGTGCAGATACGCAGTATTTT. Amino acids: CASSQEIGLAGADTQYF.